Listed below are T cell receptor beta chains from one sample, sequenced in a study of blood T cell repertoires in COVID-19. Sequencing was performed with immunoSEQ multiplex PCR; in TCRdb, only in-frame clones are kept and a portion is missing. This sample yields about 51,000 clones, of which 88% are seen a single time; 3% to 3.5% belongs to the top ten. Sequencing was performed on peripheral blood. The receptors derive from a man in his fifties with active COVID-19. CDR3s include the opening cysteine and the closing phenylalanine or tryptophan. D genes are given only for firm matches. A clone size is listed for some rows: how often the clone was seen (once, few, many), or a class if it is expanded.

clone_size: .; d_call: .; v_call: TRBV2; j_call: TRBJ1-5; cdr3_aa: CASSGHSNQPQHF; cdr3_nt: TGTGCCAGCAGTGGGCATAGCAATCAGCCCCAGCATTTT
clone_size: .; d_call: .; v_call: TRBV7-9; j_call: TRBJ2-4; cdr3_aa: CASSPGLAKNIQYF; cdr3_nt: TGTGCCAGCAGCCCGGGACTAGCCAAAAACATTCAGTACTTC
clone_size: .; d_call: .; v_call: TRBV19; j_call: TRBJ1-1; cdr3_aa: CASSISPSVYTEAFF; cdr3_nt: TGTGCCAGTAGTATATCTCCATCGGTGTATACTGAAGCTTTCTTT
clone_size: .; d_call: .; v_call: TRBV5-4; j_call: TRBJ1-4; cdr3_aa: CASSGDGATNEKLFF; cdr3_nt: TGTGCCAGCAGCGGAGACGGCGCAACTAATGAAAAACTGTTTTTT
clone_size: .; d_call: .; v_call: TRBV29-1; j_call: TRBJ1-1; cdr3_aa: CSVEETMNTEAFF; cdr3_nt: TGCAGCGTTGAGGAGACTATGAACACTGAAGCTTTCTTT
clone_size: .; d_call: TRBD2; v_call: TRBV7-7; j_call: TRBJ2-3; cdr3_aa: CASSLGLGIAQYF; cdr3_nt: TGTGCTAGCAGCTTGGGACTAGGAATTGCGCAGTATTTT
clone_size: .; d_call: TRBD2; v_call: TRBV7-9; j_call: TRBJ2-1; cdr3_aa: CASSPATSGYNNEQFF; cdr3_nt: TGTGCCAGCAGCCCTGCGACTAGCGGATACAACAATGAGCAGTTCTTC
clone_size: .; d_call: .; v_call: TRBV6-6; j_call: TRBJ2-1; cdr3_aa: CASSKGREEFF; cdr3_nt: TGTGCCAGCAGTAAAGGACGGGAAGAGTTCTTC
clone_size: few; d_call: .; v_call: TRBV19; j_call: TRBJ2-7; cdr3_aa: CASSAGFADFEQYF; cdr3_nt: TGTGCCAGTAGTGCGGGCTTCGCGGACTTCGAGCAGTACTTC
clone_size: once; d_call: TRBD2; v_call: TRBV7-6; j_call: TRBJ2-1; cdr3_aa: CASSLARLAGNNEQFF; cdr3_nt: TGTGCCAGCAGCTTAGCGCGGCTAGCGGGGAACAATGAGCAGTTCTTC
clone_size: once; d_call: .; v_call: TRBV7-2; j_call: TRBJ1-5; cdr3_aa: CASSLQSNQPQHF; cdr3_nt: TGTGCCAGCAGCTTACAGAGCAATCAGCCCCAGCATTTT
clone_size: once; d_call: .; v_call: TRBV9; j_call: TRBJ1-3; cdr3_aa: CASSVAGDPSGNTIYF; cdr3_nt: TGTGCCAGCAGCGTAGCGGGGGACCCCTCTGGAAACACCATATATTTT
clone_size: .; d_call: .; v_call: TRBV9; j_call: TRBJ1-3; cdr3_aa: CASSVEAGWSGNTIYF; cdr3_nt: TGTGCCAGCAGCGTAGAAGCAGGGTGGTCTGGAAACACCATATATTTT
clone_size: once; d_call: .; v_call: TRBV30; j_call: TRBJ1-1; cdr3_aa: CAWSSFGLTPFF; cdr3_nt: TGTGCCTGGAGTAGTTTTGGACTAACGCCTTTCTTT
clone_size: .; d_call: TRBD1; v_call: TRBV7-3; j_call: TRBJ1-6; cdr3_aa: CASSLGQGYSPLHF; cdr3_nt: TGTGCCAGCAGCTTAGGACAGGGATATTCACCCCTCCACTTT
clone_size: .; d_call: TRBD2; v_call: TRBV24-1; j_call: TRBJ2-3; cdr3_aa: CATSQGLAGGDTQYF; cdr3_nt: TGTGCCACCAGTCAGGGACTAGCGGGGGGGGATACGCAGTATTTT
clone_size: .; d_call: TRBD1; v_call: TRBV6-6; j_call: TRBJ2-2; cdr3_aa: CASSAPEGALGGELFF; cdr3_nt: TGTGCCAGCAGTGCCCCTGAGGGGGCGCTTGGCGGGGAGCTGTTTTTT
clone_size: .; d_call: TRBD2; v_call: TRBV7-3; j_call: TRBJ2-1; cdr3_aa: CASSPLSGRAGNEQFF; cdr3_nt: TGTGCCAGCAGCCCTCTTAGCGGGAGGGCCGGGAATGAGCAGTTCTTC
clone_size: .; d_call: TRBD1; v_call: TRBV18; j_call: TRBJ2-5; cdr3_aa: CASSPPRTGGLETQYF; cdr3_nt: TGTGCCAGCTCACCACCGAGGACAGGGGGCTTGGAGACCCAGTACTTC
clone_size: once; d_call: TRBD1; v_call: TRBV5-1; j_call: TRBJ1-1; cdr3_aa: CASSVQGRNTEAFF; cdr3_nt: TGCGCCAGCAGCGTACAGGGGAGGAACACTGAAGCTTTCTTT
clone_size: .; d_call: TRBD1; v_call: TRBV4-2; j_call: TRBJ1-4; cdr3_aa: CASSQGRDRGGEKLFF; cdr3_nt: TGTGCCAGCAGCCAGGGAAGGGACAGGGGTGGCGAAAAACTGTTTTTT
clone_size: .; d_call: .; v_call: TRBV15; j_call: TRBJ1-2; cdr3_aa: CATSRWVSGSANYGYTF; cdr3_nt: TGTGCCACCAGCAGATGGGTCAGCGGGTCGGCTAACTATGGCTACACCTTC
clone_size: .; d_call: TRBD1; v_call: TRBV18; j_call: TRBJ2-5; cdr3_aa: CASWGQGQETQYF; cdr3_nt: TGTGCCAGCTGGGGACAGGGCCAAGAGACCCAGTACTTC
clone_size: .; d_call: .; v_call: TRBV29-1; j_call: TRBJ1-5; cdr3_aa: CSVQKGGLNQPQHF; cdr3_nt: TGCAGCGTCCAAAAGGGAGGGTTAAATCAGCCCCAGCATTTT
clone_size: .; d_call: TRBD1; v_call: TRBV10-3; j_call: TRBJ1-2; cdr3_aa: CAISPGTGLGDGYTF; cdr3_nt: TGTGCCATCAGTCCCGGGACAGGGCTGGGAGATGGCTACACCTTC
clone_size: .; d_call: .; v_call: TRBV27; j_call: TRBJ2-6; cdr3_aa: CASSFRGPDSGANVLTF; cdr3_nt: TGTGCCAGCAGTTTCAGGGGTCCCGACTCTGGGGCCAACGTCCTGACTTTC
clone_size: .; d_call: TRBD1; v_call: TRBV19; j_call: TRBJ1-2; cdr3_aa: CASRLGGTGGIRGYTF; cdr3_nt: TGTGCCAGTAGACTCGGCGGGACAGGGGGGATCCGTGGCTACACCTTC
clone_size: .; d_call: .; v_call: TRBV24-1; j_call: TRBJ2-7; cdr3_aa: CATPGDDEQYF; cdr3_nt: TGTGCGACCCCGGGAGACGACGAGCAGTACTTC
clone_size: .; d_call: TRBD2; v_call: TRBV27; j_call: TRBJ2-3; cdr3_aa: CASSYMGRGGRGSTDTQYF; cdr3_nt: TGTGCCAGCTCCTATATGGGGCGGGGGGGCCGCGGTAGCACAGATACGCAGTATTTT
clone_size: .; d_call: .; v_call: TRBV3-1/TRBV3-2; j_call: TRBJ2-2; cdr3_aa: CASSPQGWGELFF; cdr3_nt: TGTGCCAGCAGCCCCCAGGGTTGGGGGGAGCTGTTTTTT
clone_size: .; d_call: TRBD1; v_call: TRBV11-3; j_call: TRBJ2-2; cdr3_aa: CASSSRTGPFGELFF; cdr3_nt: TGTGCCAGCAGCTCTCGGACAGGACCATTCGGGGAGCTGTTTTTT
clone_size: .; d_call: .; v_call: TRBV13; j_call: TRBJ2-3; cdr3_aa: CASSLGTGSSPDTQYF; cdr3_nt: TGTGCCAGCAGCTTAGGGACAGGCTCCTCTCCAGATACGCAGTATTTT
clone_size: few; d_call: .; v_call: TRBV11-3; j_call: TRBJ2-3; cdr3_aa: CASSPGGRGDTQYF; cdr3_nt: TGTGCCAGCAGCCCCGGGGGGCGTGGAGATACGCAGTATTTT
clone_size: .; d_call: .; v_call: TRBV18; j_call: TRBJ1-4; cdr3_aa: CASWWGQSNEKLFF; cdr3_nt: TGTGCCAGCTGGTGGGGGCAGTCTAATGAAAAACTGTTTTTT
clone_size: .; d_call: .; v_call: TRBV6-5; j_call: TRBJ2-2; cdr3_aa: CASSRLAILTGELFF; cdr3_nt: TGTGCCAGCAGCCGTCTAGCGATCCTCACCGGGGAGCTGTTTTTT